This T cell receptor beta chain was obtained from a study of neurological immune-mediated disorders (dated by TCRdb to the late 2010s). As for the study more broadly: Using UMI-based sequencing, the study compared peripheral blood TCR-beta repertoires from patients with HTLV-I-associated myelopathy (HAM/TSP), patients with multiple sclerosis, and healthy controls. Alongside PBMC samples, the set of 80 to 130 TCR-beta libraries contained longitudinal samples, technical triplicates, and paired CD4+ and CD8+ T-cell subsets that had been sorted. The cohort was made up of about 65 subjects, consisting of around 15 HAM/TSP patients, approximately 35 multiple sclerosis patients and some 20 healthy controls. Longitudinal HAM/TSP donors and healthy donors each had 3 time-points at intervals of about 3-45 months.

The time point label on this specimen signifies: longitudinal time-point 3. Libraries from unsorted PBMCs were made from 2 million PBMCs kept in RNAlater at -80 degrees C until RNA extraction. PBMCs were separated from peripheral blood using Ficoll-Hypaque density gradient centrifugation and then cryopreserved in liquid nitrogen. To synthesize cDNA, template-switch 5'RACE was performed with a primer carrying a 10-nucleotide random unique molecular identifier so that each TCR transcript was tagged. Over 170 million TCR-beta sequences, covering 15-18 subjects, were produced in each sequencing run. Total RNA was extracted with the RNeasy kit. The KAPA Real-time Library Amplification kit was used to amplify TCR-beta VDJ regions with primers targeting the TCR constant region and the 5'RACE anchor. A first PCR added sample indexes and Illumina adaptors, after which a second PCR increased the library yield. After Ampure bead purification, the TCR product of roughly 650 bp was size-selected on a 2% E-gel SizeSelection system. Before pooling, library quality was checked on a Bioanalyzer, concentration was measured with Qubit, and libraries were quantified with the Kapa Library Quantification kit. Paired-end 2 x 150 bp sequencing of the libraries was performed on an Illumina HiSeq 2500. To increase sequence diversity, roughly 24-32% phiX was spiked into each library pool. The authors processed their data as follows. Quality-filtered reads were processed with the UMI-based MiGEC pipeline, which removed over 90% of raw TCR sequences during error correction. IMGT germline references were used for alignment of VDJ genes, and clonotypes were defined by a unique CDR3 amino acid sequence together with V-J genes. VDJtools evaluated clonal expansion, Shannon diversity and CDR3 relatedness (CalcPairwiseDistances, ClusterSamples); CLCbio workbench built phylogenetic trees. Expanded clones were defined as having at least 8 unique UMIs, based on coefficient-of-variation modelling across technical triplicates. TCRdb took the public reads, trimmed them with fastp at Q25, ran MiXCR for clone calling and kept in-frame beta chains. Each record represents a unique CDR3 protein, reported with the most common genes and DNA among its rows. These V and J calls derive from TCRdb rather than the authors' analysis. The table for this sample lists more than 100,000 distinct CDR3 sequences; roughly a tenth of them were counted only once. 3.1% of the sample lies in the top ten.

According to the germline V gene, CDR1 reads SGHDN and CDR2 reads FVKESK. Including cysteine and phenylalanine, the CDR3 has 19 amino acids. Only the CDR3 part of the read is kept: 57 bases, read in frame from the first base. Trimming removed 1 base from V and 5 bases from J; the gene matches leave 18 bases unexplained. The full study reports these points: No identical CDR3 amino acid sequences were found to be shared among expanded clones across subjects, suggesting that TCR-beta repertoires were private in all groups. TCR clonal expansion was highest in HAM/TSP patients and lowest in MS patients, with MS patients falling below even healthy controls.

Turning to this clonotype: This clone's antigen is unknown. No base-level quality is on record; no much larger clone is a single base apart.

Sequencing input: PBMCs. The receptor's source is a female donor with HTLV-1-associated myelopathy (HAM/TSP). The rearranged chain carries TRBV14 and TRBJ2-7; 9 bases in between match TRBD2. The CDR3 loop reads CASSQGALITSGRTNEQYF. The base sequence is TGTGCCAGCAGCCAAGGCGCCCTCATTACTAGCGGGCGGACTAACGAGCAGTACTTC. Beyond the CDR3, the reference TRBV14 and TRBJ2-7 genes provide the residues; the full variable domain reads: EAGVTQFPSHSVIEKGQTVTLRCDPISGHDNLYWYRRVMGKEIKFLLHFVKESKQDESGMPNNRFLAERTGGTYSTLKVQPAELEDSGVYFCASSQGALITSGRTNEQYFGPGTRLTVT.